One sample yielded the 27 T cell receptor beta chains listed below, sequenced in a study of blood T cell repertoires in COVID-19. Produced via immunoSEQ multiplex PCR; TCRdb's table is partial and in-frame only. The sample carries around 150,000 clones, over 70% recorded once. The sample comprised PBMCs or T cells enriched from blood (not recorded which). All receptors derive from a man aged 70 or older who had been exposed to COVID-19.

V is TRBV5-1 and J is TRBJ1-4, with a weak D call TRBD1 (5 bases). V was trimmed by 2 bases and J by 2 bases, leaving 7 bases between them. Germline values: CDR1 SGHRS, CDR2 YFSETQ. The CDR3 runs 14 residues. The CDR3 DNA reads as TGCGCCAGCAGCTTTAAGGGGACTAATGAAAAACTGTTTTTT. This encodes CASSFKGTNEKLFF.

The chain combines TRBV14 with TRBJ1-1, with a weak D call TRBD1 (5 bases). The germline V and J ends were trimmed by 1 base and 3 bases, with 9 bases remaining between them. Germline CDR1 and CDR2: SGHDN and FVKESK. The length of the CDR3 is 14 residues. Written as DNA, the CDR3 is TGTGCCAGCAGCCAAGTGGTAGGGGACACTGAAGCTTTCTTT. Amino acid sequence: CASSQVVGDTEAFF.

The J gene is TRBJ2-7, the V gene TRBV5-5; D remains ambiguous. The germline V gene encodes CDR1 SGHKS and CDR2 YYEKEE (reference sequence). CDR3 size: 15 residues. Trimming removed 2 bases from V and 1 base from J, with 13 bases in between. The CDR3 bases are TGTGCCAGCAGCTTAAAGGCGGAACCTTCCTACGAGCAGTACTTC. The encoded protein is CASSLKAEPSYEQYF.

This chain joins TRBV3-1 (or the pseudogene TRBV3-2) and TRBJ2-3; D not resolved. CDR1 LGHDT and CDR2 YNNKEL come from the germline V gene (reference sequence). Trimming pared 4 bases from V and 5 bases from J, leaving 7 bases between. The CDR3 is 12 residues long. CDR3 nucleotides: TGTGCCAGCAGCCCCTCCGGAGATACGCAGTATTTT. Protein: CASSPSGDTQYF.

The chain recombines TRBV4-3 with TRBJ1-3; TRBD1 matches at 9 bases. Germline CDR1 LGHNA, CDR2 YSLEER. This CDR3 has 16 residues. The J segment lost 3 bases and the V segment lost 4 bases, leaving 7 bases of the junction unmatched. The CDR3 DNA is TGCGCCAGCAGCCTATACAGGGGGCCCAGTGGAAACACCATATATTTT. It translates to CASSLYRGPSGNTIYF.

The chain couples TRBV6-5 to TRBJ2-1; 7 positions agree with TRBD2. With V trimmed by 8 bases and J by 0 bases, 7 bases remained unmatched. Per germline, CDR1 MNHEY and CDR2 SVGAGI. The CDR3 is 15 residues long. The CDR3: CASGYGRSSYNEQFF. DNA of the CDR3: TGTGCCAGCGGGTACGGGAGGAGCTCCTACAATGAGCAGTTCTTC.

The chain is built from TRBV7-3 and TRBJ2-1; TRBD2 matches at 8 bases. There are 16 residues in the CDR3. Looked up from germline, CDR1 is SGHTA and CDR2 is FQGTGA. The V segment lost 5 bases and the J segment 3 bases; nucleotides outside the gene matches: 9. The DNA of the CDR3 is TGTGCCAGCAGCCGCAATCAGCGGGGGAGCTACAATGAGCAGTTCTTC. Protein product: CASSRNQRGSYNEQFF. Complete variable domain (other parts from reference TRBV7-3 and TRBJ2-1): GAGVSQTPSNKVTEKGKYVELRCDPISGHTALYWYRQSLGQGPEFLIYFQGTGAADDSGLPNDRFFAVRPEGSVSTLKIQRTERGDSAVYLCASSRNQRGSYNEQFFGPGTRLTVL.

The gene calls are TRBV9 and TRBJ1-5; D is uncertain. Germline CDR1 reads SGDLS; CDR2 reads YYNGEE. Trimming cost V 0 bases and J 9 bases, with 10 bases left between them. The CDR3 is 13 residues long. The CDR3 nucleotides read TGTGCCAGCAGCGTAGATACCCGAGGGCCCCAGCATTTT. Translated: CASSVDTRGPQHF.

The chain has TRBV6-5 and TRBJ1-3; 7 bases align to TRBD1. CDR3 length: 14 residues. V lost 7 bases, J lost 2 bases, and 5 bases stayed unmatched. Germline CDR1 reads MNHEY; CDR2 reads SVGAGI. Here the CDR3 reads CASTSGGTGNTIYF. The CDR3 DNA reads as TGTGCCAGCACTTCAGGGGGAACTGGAAACACCATATATTTT.

This chain joins TRBV25-1 and TRBJ1-5; the match to TRBD1 covers 10 bases. The V and J ends lost 2 bases and 3 bases, in that order; junction bases with no gene match: 4. The length of the CDR3 is 16 residues. Looked up from germline, CDR1 is MGHDK and CDR2 is SYGVNS. The CDR3 sequence is CASSERDRGYNQPQHF. The CDR3 nucleotides read TGTGCCAGCAGTGAACGGGACAGGGGATACAATCAGCCCCAGCATTTT.

This clone has a handful of counts. The V and J genes are TRBV9 and TRBJ1-2; TRBD1 aligns across 7 bases. Trimming cost V 5 bases and J 5 bases; bases outside gene matches: 12. The CDR3 runs to 15 residues. Germline CDR1 SGDLS, CDR2 YYNGEE. CDR3 nucleotides: TGTGCCAGCAGTGCCGTCGGTCAGGGGGATTATGGCTACACCTTC. Translating it yields CASSAVGQGDYGYTF.

In its sample, this clone was seen a few times. The V gene is TRBV11-1, the J gene TRBJ1-2; TRBD1 might be the D (6 bases). V lost 1 base and J 6 bases, leaving 6 bases between the germline ends. The CDR3 consists of 12 residues. CDR1 is SGHAT and CDR2 is FQDESV in the germline V gene (reference sequence). Here the CDR3 DNA reads TGTGCCAGCAGCTTAGGGGGGCATGGCTACACCTTC. Its translation is CASSLGGHGYTF.

The rearrangement joins TRBV4-1 to TRBJ2-1; TRBD2 aligns across 8 bases. Trimming cost V 0 bases and J 8 bases; bases outside gene matches: 15. The germline V gene encodes CDR1 MGHRA and CDR2 YSYEKL. CDR3 length equals 18 residues. CDR3 DNA sequence: TGCGCCAGCAGCCAAGATAGGGGCATAGCGGGAACTCAGGATGAGCAGTTCTTC. Encoded protein: CASSQDRGIAGTQDEQFF.

CDR3 sequence: CASSPGTGSYNEQFF. DNA of the CDR3: TGTGCCAGCAGTCCCGGGACAGGGTCCTACAATGAGCAGTTCTTC. This chain links TRBV28 with TRBJ2-1; 9 bases line up with TRBD1. Germline lookup yields CDR1 MDHEN and CDR2 SYDVKM. V shed 5 bases and J 1 base; nucleotides not matched to a gene: 3. This CDR3 comprises 15 residues.

V and J are TRBV7-2 and TRBJ2-2; 9 bases agree with TRBD2. The CDR3 length is 18 residues. The V segment lost 5 bases and the J segment 7 bases; nucleotides outside the gene matches: 17. CDR1 is SGHTA, CDR2 FQGNSA, per germline. The CDR3 is CASSPLGGSGSFGGELFF. In DNA, the CDR3 is TGTGCCAGCAGCCCACTTGGGGGTAGCGGGAGCTTTGGCGGGGAGCTGTTTTTT.

In this sample, this clone turned up a few times. The genes are TRBV23-1 and TRBJ2-2; the D is unclear. TRBV23-1 is known as an ORF, though its function is uncertain. The CDR3 has 17 amino acids. The V end was cut by 0 bases, the J end by 5 bases, with 16 bases between. The chain's CDR3 is CASSQSIEQQETGELFF. CDR3 in DNA: TGCGCCAGCAGTCAATCGATAGAACAGCAGGAAACCGGGGAGCTGTTTTTT.

The CDR3 loop reads CASSQTGKAFF. The DNA for the CDR3 is TGTGCCAGCAGTCAGACAGGGAAAGCTTTCTTT. The V gene is TRBV7-2, the J gene TRBJ1-1; 7 positions match TRBD1. Germline V gene lookup returns CDR1 SGHTA and CDR2 FQGNSA. The CDR3 extends over 11 amino acids. Trimming removed 6 bases from V and 9 bases from J; junction bases left unmatched: 4.

This clone was seen just once. The chain is built from TRBV5-3 and TRBJ2-1, with TRBD2 matching over 10 bases. TRBV5-3 is an open reading frame, and its role is uncertain. V was clipped by 4 bases and J by 15 bases; unmatched bases: 16. The CDR3 totals 15 residues. The CDR3 bases are TGTGCCAGAAGCCAAAATCTAGCGGGAGTTGTGCGCCCGTTCTTC. Translation: CARSQNLAGVVRPFF.

The genes are TRBV6-2 or TRBV6-3 and TRBJ2-1; D unclear. The CDR3 length is 19 residues. With 0 bases removed from V and 4 bases from J, the gap between germline ends came to 22 bases. Germline CDR1 and CDR2: MNHEY and SVGEGT. The CDR3: CASSYSISRRSVLYNEQFF. The CDR3 DNA reads as TGTGCCAGCAGTTACTCGATTTCGAGGCGTAGTGTCCTTTACAATGAGCAGTTCTTC.

This clone came up a few times. This rearrangement joins TRBV7-2 to TRBJ1-6, with unresolved D. The CDR3 covers 16 residues. V gave up 2 bases and J gave up 0 bases, with 8 bases separating them. CDR1 is SGHTA and CDR2 is FQGNSA in the germline V gene. CDR3 nucleotides: TGTGCCAGCAGCTTATCGGGAATCTCCTATAATTCACCCCTCCACTTT. Amino acids: CASSLSGISYNSPLHF.

The chain is built from TRBV28 and TRBJ1-5, with D possibly being TRBD1 (6 bases). This CDR3 is built from 14 residues. Germline V gene lookup returns CDR1 MDHEN and CDR2 SYDVKM. Trimming took off 5 bases at V and 10 bases at J, with 18 bases between the two ends. In nucleotides, the CDR3 is TGTGCCAGCAGTATTCCAGCCCAGGGGAGTCCCCAGCATTTT. It codes for CASSIPAQGSPQHF.

V gene TRBV5-4 combines with J gene TRBJ1-2, with a tentative D call TRBD1 (6 bases). Germline V gene lookup returns CDR1 SGHNT and CDR2 YYREEE (reference sequence). The CDR3 is 16 residues long. V lost 4 bases, J lost 2 bases, and 18 bases lay in between. The CDR3 sequence is CASSIPPGQENYGYTF. CDR3 sequence (DNA): TGTGCCAGCAGCATACCTCCGGGACAAGAAAACTATGGCTACACCTTC.

J is TRBJ2-7 and V is TRBV11-3; 9 bases line up with TRBD1. The CDR3 consists of 11 residues. The germline CDR1 and CDR2 sequences are SGHNT and YENEEA. V lost 8 bases and J lost 5; bases outside the gene matches: 1. The CDR3 DNA sequence: TGTGCCAGCGGGGACAGGGACGAGCAGTACTTC. Translating it yields CASGDRDEQYF.

This chain connects TRBV2 to TRBJ1-5; 8 bases are a match to TRBD1. This CDR3 spans 14 amino acids. J lost 5 bases, V lost 8 bases, and 8 bases had no gene match. CDR1 is SNHLY and CDR2 is FYNNEI in the germline V gene. CDR3 nucleotide sequence: TGTGCCAGCGGCGGCAGGGGGCTTTATCAGCCCCAGCATTTT. It yields the protein CASGGRGLYQPQHF.

The chain recombines TRBV6-5 with TRBJ1-1; D gene unclear. This CDR3 has 15 residues. Per germline, CDR1 MNHEY and CDR2 SVGAGI. V was pared by 0 bases and J by 1 base, with 9 bases between. Written as DNA, the CDR3 is TGTGCCAGCAGTTACTCGACCCGAGGGAACACTGAAGCTTTCTTT. This gives the protein CASSYSTRGNTEAFF.

The chain joins TRBV3-1 (or the pseudogene TRBV3-2) to TRBJ2-2; D might be TRBD2 (5 bases). In germline, CDR1 is LGHDT, CDR2 YNNKEL (reference sequence). The CDR3 has 20 residues. The germline V and J ends were trimmed by 3 bases and 4 bases, with 27 bases remaining between them. CDR3 residues: CASSHVGGLANSTTTGELFF. As DNA, the CDR3 is TGTGCCAGCAGCCACGTTGGAGGATTAGCGAACTCGACAACCACCGGGGAGCTGTTTTTT.

The gene calls are TRBV5-4 and TRBJ2-3; the D gene is possibly TRBD1 (5 bases). Germline CDR1 reads SGHNT; CDR2 reads YYREEE (reference sequence). Trimming took off 2 bases at V and 0 bases at J, with 7 bases between the two ends. The CDR3 consists of 14 residues. The CDR3 DNA follows: TGTGCCAGCAGCTTAGGGGCTAGCACAGATACGCAGTATTTT. Amino acids: CASSLGASTDTQYF.